This TCR beta chain was captured by sequencing in a study of T cell changes during pregnancy in multiple sclerosis. Only in-frame clones appear in the TCRdb table, and some are missing; sequencing was by immunoSEQ multiplex PCR. The sample carries about 100,000 clones, just over 90% recorded once. This CDR3 contains 15 residues. The V gene's germline CDR1 is GTSNPN and CDR2 SVGIG (reference sequence). V was pared by 1 base and J by 4 bases, with 6 bases of the junction left unmatched. The receptor's source is a female donor with multiple sclerosis, enrolled in a pregnancy study. The chain combines TRBV30 with TRBJ1-2; 10 bases fit TRBD1. The sample was peripheral blood, taken after pregnancy. CDR3 sequence: CAWSGTGGDLYGYTF. For the CDR3, the DNA is TGTGCCTGGAGTGGGACAGGGGGTGACCTCTATGGCTACACCTTC.